These 17 T cell receptor beta chains were all obtained from the same sample, sequenced in a study of cytomegalovirus exposure and HLA in healthy donors (dated by TCRdb to about 2017). Library construction relied on the immunoSEQ multiplex PCR assay. A mixture of 60 forward primers for TCR Vbeta segments and 13 reverse primers for TCR Jbeta segments was used in the multiplex PCR. This is the immuneACCESS table as TCRdb keeps it, with only in-frame sequences that have V and J called. A part of the clones is gone; compared with another copy, unresolved V genes explain less than half, and the rest is unexplained. This sample comprises about 180,000 clones, less than 80% of them detected only once. Under 2% of the sample is taken by the ten largest. Sequenced sample: PBMCs. The source of these receptors is a man aged 18 to 35 in good health and CMV-seronegative.

The J gene is TRBJ2-2, the V gene TRBV5-1, with 7 nucleotides matching TRBD2. The CDR3 length is 14 residues. Per germline, CDR1 SGHRS and CDR2 YFSETQ. Unmatched junction bases numbered 8, after V lost 6 bases and J lost 6 bases. The CDR3 DNA follows: TGCGCCAGCACCTCGACTAGCTCCCCCGGGGAGCTGTTTTTT. As protein: CASTSTSSPGELFF.

About this clone itself: A read error may account for a junction end that differs from germline. The rearrangement links TRBV7-7 to TRBJ2-3, with TRBD1 identical over 10 bases. This CDR3 region has 15 residues. Germline assignment: CDR1 SSHAT and CDR2 FNYEAQ (reference sequence). Written as DNA, the CDR3 is TGTGCTAGCAGCTTAAGACAGGGGGCCACAGATACGCAGTATTTT. Its translation is CASSLRQGATDTQYF.

This clone has just a few counts. V usage is TRBV6-1 and J usage is TRBJ1-2, with 7 bases aligning to TRBD1. The trim removed 3 bases at V and 4 bases at J, leaving 5 bases unmatched. Germline values: CDR1 MNHNS, CDR2 SASEGT. The CDR3 is made up of 14 amino acids. The CDR3 bases are TGTGCCAGCAGTGACGGGGCAGGGGGCTATGGCTACACCTTC. Translating gives CASSDGAGGYGYTF.

The chain has TRBV6-5 and TRBJ2-7, with a tentative D call TRBD2 (5 bases). The CDR3 runs 12 residues. The V gene's germline CDR1 is MNHEY and CDR2 SVGAGI. Trimming removed 5 bases from V and 5 bases from J, with 10 bases in between. CDR3 DNA: TGTGCCAGCAGTCCGGGGTTTGACGAGCAGTACTTC. Translating it yields CASSPGFDEQYF.

V usage is TRBV2 and J usage is TRBJ2-5, with 13 positions matching TRBD2. J was trimmed by 5 bases and V by 7 bases; bases with no gene match: 7. The CDR3 spans 15 residues. Germline CDR1 SNHLY, CDR2 FYNNEI. The CDR3 nucleotides read TGTGCCAGCACTCGACTAGCGGGAGGCGGGGAGACCCAGTACTTC. This codes for CASTRLAGGGETQYF.

The chain employs TRBV10-3 and TRBJ2-3; TRBD2 aligns across 7 bases. Unmatched junction bases numbered 5, after V lost 3 bases and J lost 8 bases. Germline assignment: CDR1 ENHRY and CDR2 SYGVKD. This CDR3 contains 13 residues. The CDR3 nucleotides read TGTGCCATCAGTGAAGTGGGAGGGGTTACGCAGTATTTT. Protein product: CAISEVGGVTQYF.

This clone was seen a few times. Germline is not matched at one junction end, which may reflect a read error. The V and J genes are TRBV6-1 and TRBJ1-1; the match to TRBD1 covers 7 bases. This CDR3 contains 15 residues. CDR1 MNHNS and CDR2 SASEGT come from the germline V gene. CDR3 protein: CASSEGTAKNAEAFF. In nucleotides, the CDR3 is TGTGCCAGCAGTGAGGGGACAGCCAAGAACGCTGAAGCTTTCTTT.

This chain uses TRBV11-2 with TRBJ2-3; TRBD1 is a possible D gene (6 bases). Trimming took off 5 bases at V and 2 bases at J, with 14 bases between the two ends. CDR1 SGHAT and CDR2 FQNNGV come from the germline V gene. The CDR3 length is 15 residues. The CDR3 sequence: CASSPTGTYTDTQYF. The CDR3 bases are TGTGCCAGCAGCCCGACAGGAACCTACACAGATACGCAGTATTTT.

This clone has only one observation. DNA of the CDR3: TGTGCCAGCAGCCCGGCGGGAGGGATCACCGGGGAGCTGTTTTTT. Encoded protein: CASSPAGGITGELFF. The chain joins TRBV7-9 to TRBJ2-2; 9 positions match TRBD2. The trim removed 5 bases at V and 4 bases at J, leaving 5 bases unmatched. Germline V gives CDR1 SEHNR, CDR2 FQNEAQ (reference sequence). The CDR3 spans 15 residues.

This clone was seen only once. CDR3 residues: CASSPQGGLAGLNEQFF. The CDR3, as DNA: TGTGCCAGTAGTCCACAGGGAGGGCTAGCGGGCCTCAATGAGCAGTTCTTC. The chain recombines TRBV19 with TRBJ2-1; 8 positions agree with TRBD2. The CDR3 is 17 residues long. V was clipped by 5 bases and J by 6 bases; unmatched bases: 15. Germline V lookup: CDR1 LNHDA, CDR2 SQIVND (reference sequence).

This clone was observed a handful of times. The chain links TRBV15 to TRBJ2-7; 9 bases align to TRBD1. This CDR3 spans 16 amino acids. Germline CDR1 and CDR2: LNHNV and YYDKDF (reference sequence). The trim removed 1 base at V and 6 bases at J, leaving 10 bases unmatched. The CDR3 sequence: CATSRGEGTGLGEQYF. The CDR3 nucleotides read TGTGCCACCAGCAGAGGCGAGGGGACAGGGCTTGGCGAGCAGTACTTC.

The chain is built from TRBV5-1 and TRBJ1-1; D may be TRBD1 (5 bases). V was clipped by 4 bases and J by 1 base, with 11 bases between them. The CDR3 spans 14 residues. Germline V gene lookup returns CDR1 SGHRS and CDR2 YFSETQ. The CDR3 reads CASSPWGGNTEAFF. CDR3 DNA sequence: TGCGCCAGCAGCCCCTGGGGGGGGAACACTGAAGCTTTCTTT.

This chain links TRBV28 with TRBJ1-5; D is ambiguous. Germline V gene lookup returns CDR1 MDHEN and CDR2 SYDVKM. V lost 4 bases and J lost 0, with 13 bases in between. The length of the CDR3 is 16 residues. CDR3 nucleotides: TGTGCCAGCAGTTACGACAACCCCTATAGCAATCAGCCCCAGCATTTT. It codes for CASSYDNPYSNQPQHF.

This chain uses TRBV27 with TRBJ2-3, with 10 bases identical to TRBD2. CDR3 length: 21 residues. J lost 3 bases, V lost 5 bases, and 23 bases had no gene match. Per germline, CDR1 MNHEY and CDR2 SMNVEV (reference sequence). The CDR3 loop is CASSPTAGDPIGLAETDTQYF. The CDR3 nucleotides read TGTGCCAGCAGTCCCACAGCAGGGGACCCTATAGGACTAGCGGAGACAGATACGCAGTATTTT.

The chain joins TRBV6-1 to TRBJ1-3; 11 nucleotides align to TRBD1. Trimming removed 4 bases from V and 3 bases from J; junction bases left unmatched: 8. The CDR3 spans 17 residues. Germline assignment: CDR1 MNHNS and CDR2 SASEGT. The CDR3 coding sequence is TGTGCCAGCAGTGTACGGACAGGGGGCTTCGGTGGAAACACCATATATTTT. This codes for CASSVRTGGFGGNTIYF.

The chain's CDR3 is CASSLLEGLGNQPQHF. The DNA of the CDR3 is TGTGCCAGCAGCTTGTTGGAGGGGCTCGGAAATCAGCCCCAGCATTTT. The V and J genes are TRBV5-5 and TRBJ1-5; D is possibly TRBD1 (5 bases). The CDR3 contains 16 residues. V was pared by 1 base and J by 4 bases, with 15 bases between. Germline loops: CDR1 SGHKS, CDR2 YYEKEE (reference sequence).

This chain links TRBV7-8 with TRBJ2-7, with 13 bases fitting TRBD2. With 5 bases clipped from V and 3 bases from J, the junction kept 7 bases outside the gene matches. Germline CDR1 and CDR2: SGHVS and FQNEAQ. The CDR3 spans 16 residues. For the CDR3, the DNA is TGTGCCAGCAGCCTCGGACTAGCGGGGGTTCTCTACGAGCAGTACTTC. Translating it yields CASSLGLAGVLYEQYF. The full variable domain, rest sourced from reference TRBV7-8 and TRBJ2-7, is GAGVSQSPRYKVAKRGQDVALRCDPISGHVSLFWYQQALGQGPEFLTYFQNEAQLDKSGLPSDRFFAERPEGSVSTLKIQRTQQEDSAVYLCASSLGLAGVLYEQYFGPGTRLTVT.